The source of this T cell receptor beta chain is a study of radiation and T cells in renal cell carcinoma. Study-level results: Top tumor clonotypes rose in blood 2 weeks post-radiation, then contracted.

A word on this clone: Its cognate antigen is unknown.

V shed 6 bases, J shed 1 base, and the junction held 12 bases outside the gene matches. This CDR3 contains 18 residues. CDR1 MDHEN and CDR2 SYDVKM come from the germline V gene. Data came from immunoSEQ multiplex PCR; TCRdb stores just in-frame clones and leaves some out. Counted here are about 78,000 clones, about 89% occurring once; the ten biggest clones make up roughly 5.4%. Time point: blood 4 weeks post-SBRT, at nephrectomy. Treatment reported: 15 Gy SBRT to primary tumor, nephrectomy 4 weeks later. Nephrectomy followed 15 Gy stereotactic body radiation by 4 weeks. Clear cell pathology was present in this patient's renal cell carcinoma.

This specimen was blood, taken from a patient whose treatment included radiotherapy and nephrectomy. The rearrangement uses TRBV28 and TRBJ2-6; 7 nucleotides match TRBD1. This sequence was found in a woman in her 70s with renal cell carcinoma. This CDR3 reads CASRQDRVLLSGANVLTF. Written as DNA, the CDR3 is TGTGCCAGCAGACAAGACAGGGTTCTTCTTTCTGGGGCCAACGTCCTGACTTTC.